A selection of T cell receptor beta chains follows, all from one sample in a study of technical replicates of blood from several donors. The repertoire was sequenced with immunoSEQ multiplex PCR; TCRdb's copy has only in-frame clones and lacks some. The data show roughly 71,000 clones, with roughly 89% seen just once and approximately 0.4% held by the top ten. The material sequenced was T cells isolated from PBMCs. The receptors shown here come from a human donor in good health. The CDR3 runs from the conserved cysteine through the conserved F or W. Each record gives: clone size, J gene, V gene, D gene, CDR3 DNA, CDR3 protein. D genes are given only for firm matches. Rows may omit the clone size; those that give it use once, few, many or a size class.

size: .; J: TRBJ2-5; V: TRBV7-9; D: TRBD1; DNA: TGTGCCAGCAGCTTTCGGGACAGACTCCAAGAGACCCAGTACTTC; CDR3: CASSFRDRLQETQYF
size: .; J: TRBJ1-3; V: TRBV19; D: .; DNA: TGTGCCAGTAGTGTCTTCTCTGGAAACACCATATATTTT; CDR3: CASSVFSGNTIYF
size: .; J: TRBJ2-1; V: TRBV13; D: .; DNA: TGTGCCAGCAGCTTAGATCAGGATCTCCGTCCGATAGGGGGTGAGCAGTTCTTC; CDR3: CASSLDQDLRPIGGEQFF
size: .; J: TRBJ1-3; V: TRBV28; D: .; DNA: TGTGCCAGCAGTTTTAGGAACTATGGAAACACCATATATTTT; CDR3: CASSFRNYGNTIYF
size: .; J: TRBJ2-3; V: TRBV30; D: .; DNA: TGTGCCTGGACGGGGGGCACAGATACGCAGTATTTT; CDR3: CAWTGGTDTQYF
size: .; J: TRBJ1-1; V: TRBV5-1; D: TRBD1; DNA: TGCGCCAGCAGCTTGGCCGCGGGACAGTCAAGGGTAAAGAACACTGAAGCTTTCTTT; CDR3: CASSLAAGQSRVKNTEAFF
size: .; J: TRBJ2-2; V: TRBV9; D: TRBD2; DNA: TGTGCCAGCAGCCCCCGGGGGGGAAGCACCGGGGAGCTGTTTTTT; CDR3: CASSPRGGSTGELFF
size: .; J: TRBJ1-1; V: TRBV7-6; D: TRBD1; DNA: TGTGCCAGCAGCCTACAGGGGTACACTGAAGCTTTCTTT; CDR3: CASSLQGYTEAFF
size: .; J: TRBJ2-4; V: TRBV19; D: TRBD1; DNA: TGTGCCAGTAGGGATGGACAGGGTAGCAAAAACATTCAGTACTTC; CDR3: CASRDGQGSKNIQYF
size: .; J: TRBJ1-2; V: TRBV27; D: TRBD1; DNA: TGTGCCAGCAGTTTAGGGACAGGGTTGTTTGCCTACACCTTC; CDR3: CASSLGTGLFAYTF
size: .; J: TRBJ2-2; V: TRBV30; D: .; DNA: TGTGCCTCCGCGAACACCGGGGAGCTGTTTTTT; CDR3: CASANTGELFF
size: .; J: TRBJ2-7; V: TRBV7-2; D: .; DNA: TGTGCCAGCAGCTCACTACTCTACGAGCAGTACTTC; CDR3: CASSSLLYEQYF
size: .; J: TRBJ1-4; V: TRBV7-8; D: .; DNA: TGTGCCAGCAGCTCAAGGACTCGTGTTAATGAAAAACTGTTTTTT; CDR3: CASSSRTRVNEKLFF
size: .; J: TRBJ1-2; V: TRBV18; D: .; DNA: TGTGCCAGCTCACGGGAGCATGGCTACACCTTC; CDR3: CASSREHGYTF
size: .; J: TRBJ2-3; V: TRBV9; D: .; DNA: TGTGCCAGCTCGGGATCCTATAGCACAGATACGCAGTATTTT; CDR3: CASSGSYSTDTQYF
size: .; J: TRBJ2-3; V: TRBV6-5; D: .; DNA: TGTGCCAGCAGTTTGCGTCTAGAGGGAATCACAGATACGCAGTATTTT; CDR3: CASSLRLEGITDTQYF
size: .; J: TRBJ1-4; V: TRBV9; D: TRBD1; DNA: TGTGCCAGCAGCGAGGGACAGGGGGACGAAAAACTGTTTTTT; CDR3: CASSEGQGDEKLFF
size: .; J: TRBJ2-7; V: TRBV6-5; D: .; DNA: TGTGCCAGCAGTTACGAACAGAGCTACGAGCAGTACTTC; CDR3: CASSYEQSYEQYF
size: .; J: TRBJ2-6; V: TRBV6-4; D: TRBD1; DNA: TGTGCCAGCAGTGACTCGACAGGGGGGGCCAACGTCCTGACTTTC; CDR3: CASSDSTGGANVLTF
size: .; J: TRBJ1-4; V: TRBV15; D: .; DNA: TGTGCCACCAGCAGAAGGGCAGGGGCTATAGATGAAAAACTGTTTTTT; CDR3: CATSRRAGAIDEKLFF
size: .; J: TRBJ2-2; V: TRBV10-3; D: .; DNA: TGTGCCATCAGTGCTACGACTCCTACCGGGGAGCTGTTTTTT; CDR3: CAISATTPTGELFF
size: .; J: TRBJ1-1; V: TRBV30; D: .; DNA: TGTGCCTGGAGGGGACATTTGAACACTGAAGCTTTCTTT; CDR3: CAWRGHLNTEAFF
size: .; J: TRBJ2-5; V: TRBV4-3; D: TRBD1; DNA: TGCGCCAGCAGCCTGGGACAGGGGGAGGAGACCCAGTACTTC; CDR3: CASSLGQGEETQYF
size: .; J: TRBJ2-7; V: TRBV19; D: .; DNA: TGTGCTAGTAAGGCCGGGTACCTAGGGGACTACGAGCAGTACTTC; CDR3: CASKAGYLGDYEQYF
size: .; J: TRBJ2-1; V: TRBV6-6; D: TRBD2; DNA: TGTGCCAGCAGTTACTCGAGACTAGCTTTGGATGAGCAGTTCTTC; CDR3: CASSYSRLALDEQFF
size: .; J: TRBJ1-1; V: TRBV27; D: .; DNA: TGTGCCAGCAGTTTTAAAGGACACTGGAAATCTGAAGCTTTCTTT; CDR3: CASSFKGHWKSEAFF
size: .; J: TRBJ1-4; V: TRBV18; D: .; DNA: TGTGCCAGCTCACCGAGGGCAGGCCCTAATGAAAAACTGTTTTTT; CDR3: CASSPRAGPNEKLFF
size: .; J: TRBJ2-1; V: TRBV5-1; D: .; DNA: TGCGCCAGCAGCCCTTTACCAGCAGCCCGTGAGGGCGAGCAGTTCTTC; CDR3: CASSPLPAAREGEQFF
size: .; J: TRBJ2-7; V: TRBV28; D: .; DNA: TGTGCCAGCAGTATACCCCCCGGGGTTGCGGGCTACGAGCAGTACTTC; CDR3: CASSIPPGVAGYEQYF
size: .; J: TRBJ2-1; V: TRBV6-5; D: TRBD2; DNA: TGTGCCAGCAGGCGAGAGCGGGAGGCATCCAATGAGCAGTTCTTC; CDR3: CASRREREASNEQFF
size: .; J: TRBJ1-1; V: TRBV7-6; D: .; DNA: TGTGCCAGCAGCTTCGCTTTGACAGGAGCCACTGAAGCTTTCTTT; CDR3: CASSFALTGATEAFF
size: .; J: TRBJ1-5; V: TRBV6-5; D: .; DNA: TGTGCCAGCAGACAGGGCAATCAGCCCCAGCATTTT; CDR3: CASRQGNQPQHF
size: .; J: TRBJ2-2; V: TRBV19; D: .; DNA: TGTGCCAGTAGTGGCCGTAGCACCACCGGGGAGCTGTTTTTT; CDR3: CASSGRSTTGELFF
size: .; J: TRBJ2-7; V: TRBV10-3; D: TRBD1; DNA: TGTGCCATCAGTGATCGAGACAGGGCTCTCTACGAGCAGTACTTC; CDR3: CAISDRDRALYEQYF
size: .; J: TRBJ2-1; V: TRBV5-8; D: TRBD2; DNA: TGTGCCAGCAGCTTGTTCCTAGCGGGATACAATGAGCAGTTCTTC; CDR3: CASSLFLAGYNEQFF
size: .; J: TRBJ1-5; V: TRBV6-1; D: .; DNA: TGTGCCAGGCTGGGAGATCAGCCCCAGCATTTT; CDR3: CARLGDQPQHF
size: .; J: TRBJ1-1; V: TRBV27; D: .; DNA: TGTGCCAGCAGTTTAATCTCAGGGGATGAAGCTTTCTTT; CDR3: CASSLISGDEAFF
size: once; J: TRBJ2-4; V: TRBV30; D: .; DNA: TGTGCCTGGAGTGTACGAGGGTTCGCCATTCAGTACTTC; CDR3: CAWSVRGFAIQYF
size: .; J: TRBJ1-5; V: TRBV28; D: .; DNA: TGTGCCAGCAGTTTCAGGGGAGGCAATCAGCCCCAGCATTTT; CDR3: CASSFRGGNQPQHF
size: .; J: TRBJ1-1; V: TRBV27; D: .; DNA: TGTGCCAGCAGTCATGCAGGGACTTTAACTGAAGCTTTCTTT; CDR3: CASSHAGTLTEAFF
size: .; J: TRBJ1-5; V: TRBV7-8; D: TRBD1; DNA: TGTGCCAGCAGCTTAGCGTTCAGACAGGGGGAGGAGCCCCAGCATTTT; CDR3: CASSLAFRQGEEPQHF